This entry concerns a single T cell receptor beta chain. The sample comes from a study of blood T cell repertoires in COVID-19. Across the whole study: Samples of COVID-19 (acute and convalescent) were obtained from the United States, Italy and Spain. T cells, B-cell-depleted T cells, or PBMCs provided the cDNA or gDNA that served as material.

In the original analysis: For nucleated cells, counts were estimated from reference gene primer amplification. Sequencing was performed with immunoSEQ multiplex PCR; in TCRdb, only in-frame clones are kept and a portion is missing. D and trimming were read from the DNA, whereas the V and J calls and clone size are those reported in that table. The sample contains 230,000 or so clones, about four fifths of which appear only once. While infection was still active, Seattle patients were enrolled and then followed longitudinally. The CDR3 runs to 15 residues. CDR1 MNHEY and CDR2 SVGEGT come from the germline V gene. V was pared by 3 bases and J by 6 bases, with 15 bases between.

This TCR came from a woman aged 80 or older with COVID-19, enrolled during active disease. Sequenced input: peripheral blood. The chain joins TRBV6-2 or TRBV6-3 to TRBJ1-5; possible D gene TRBD1, 5 bases. In DNA, the CDR3 is TGTGCCAGCAGTTATGGCAGGGAACGAAGTCAGCCCCAGCATTTT. It yields the protein CASSYGRERSQPQHF.